The clone carrying this TCR beta chain showed up just a few times. The antigen is undetermined. This specimen belongs to a study of identical twins. General study results and limits: The study drew conclusions from cross-sectional statistical analysis, not from following the same donors. Among beta out-of-frame sequences, excess sharing between twins appeared weaker.

Germline V gene data show CDR1 as KGHSH and CDR2 as LQKENI. V trimming: 0 bases; J trimming: 2 bases; junction bases outside the gene matches: 3. This CDR3 is built from 15 residues. TCRdb re-analysed the 5' RACE reads in MiXCR, keeping a single row per CDR3 protein. The sample shows fewer than 450,000 distinct CDR3 sequences, roughly 10% of them seen only once. The sample taken for sequencing was naive T cells sorted from blood. The sequence was collected from a woman aged 45-65 years in good health. The rearrangement uses TRBV18 and TRBJ2-5; 7 bases match TRBD2. The CDR3 region is CASSPPSGGQETQYF. The CDR3 DNA follows: TGTGCCAGCTCACCACCGTCGGGGGGACAAGAGACCCAGTACTTC.